The source of this T cell receptor beta chain is a study of blood T cell repertoires in COVID-19. Only in-frame clones appear in the TCRdb table, and some are missing; sequencing was by immunoSEQ multiplex PCR. The data contain a few hundred thousand clones, roughly 84% of them seen just once; the ten biggest clones take up roughly 3.6%. V dropped 3 bases and J dropped 2 bases, with 14 bases sitting between them. Germline V CDR1 and CDR2: GTSNPN, SVGIG (reference sequence). This CDR3 is built from 15 residues. Sequencing input: PBMCs or T cells enriched from blood (not recorded which). The TCR was taken from a man aged 45-65 years who had recovered from COVID-19. This chain joins TRBV30 and TRBJ1-5; D ambiguous. The CDR3 is CAWSAGGDGNQPQHF. CDR3 DNA: TGTGCCTGGAGCGCGGGTGGGGATGGCAATCAGCCCCAGCATTTT.